These T cell receptor beta chains were read from a single sample in a study of cytomegalovirus exposure and HLA in healthy donors. Only in-frame clones appear in the TCRdb table, and some are missing; sequencing was by immunoSEQ multiplex PCR. The sample totals 140,000 to 150,000 clones. The sample was PBMCs. Every receptor here comes from a male donor in good health and CMV-seronegative. The CDR3 runs from the conserved cysteine through the conserved F or W.

v_call: TRBV11-2
j_call: TRBJ2-2
cdr3_aa: CASSLFGELLSGELFF

v_call: TRBV7-9
j_call: TRBJ1-2
cdr3_aa: CASSLGQGTDGYTF

v_call: TRBV7-9
j_call: TRBJ1-5
cdr3_aa: CASSSGTGVVPQHF

v_call: TRBV28
j_call: TRBJ2-3
cdr3_aa: CASSWSDTQYF

v_call: TRBV6-6
j_call: TRBJ2-1
cdr3_aa: CASRLAGNYNEQFF

v_call: TRBV5-8
j_call: TRBJ2-1
cdr3_aa: CASSSIDSYNEQFF

v_call: TRBV4-1
j_call: TRBJ2-1
cdr3_aa: CASSQELSGGRMPLF

v_call: TRBV9
j_call: TRBJ1-3
cdr3_aa: CASSAVEGAGGNTIYF

v_call: TRBV5-4
j_call: TRBJ2-1
cdr3_aa: CASSLQGASYNEQFF

v_call: TRBV7-9
j_call: TRBJ1-5
cdr3_aa: CASSSSQDSNQPQHF

v_call: TRBV5-1
j_call: TRBJ1-1
cdr3_aa: CASSLDRRAEAFF

v_call: TRBV6-5
j_call: TRBJ1-6
cdr3_aa: CASSYGGSYNSPLHF

v_call: TRBV19
j_call: TRBJ1-1
cdr3_aa: CASSRVNTEAFF

v_call: TRBV18
j_call: TRBJ2-7
cdr3_aa: CASSRQGYEQYF

v_call: TRBV7-2
j_call: TRBJ1-5
cdr3_aa: CASSLQGNQPQHF

v_call: TRBV27
j_call: TRBJ1-1
cdr3_aa: CASSLDSKNTEAFF

v_call: TRBV30
j_call: TRBJ2-1
cdr3_aa: CAWCVSLERSSYNEQFF

v_call: TRBV29-1
j_call: TRBJ2-2
cdr3_aa: CSGGTGPTGELFF

v_call: TRBV4-3
j_call: TRBJ2-1
cdr3_aa: CASSQDGASGGAGYNEQFF

v_call: TRBV6-4
j_call: TRBJ2-1
cdr3_aa: CASRSGGGNEQFF

v_call: TRBV11-2
j_call: TRBJ2-1
cdr3_aa: CASSFVGNEQFF

v_call: TRBV5-1
j_call: TRBJ1-4
cdr3_aa: CASRPPPRGKGREKLFF

v_call: TRBV18
j_call: TRBJ1-2
cdr3_aa: CASSPGTDYGYTF

v_call: TRBV15
j_call: TRBJ2-1
cdr3_aa: CATSRGVGSSGLMDNEQFF

v_call: TRBV6-5
j_call: TRBJ2-5
cdr3_aa: CASSYSRDTFQDTQYF

v_call: TRBV7-3
j_call: TRBJ2-3
cdr3_aa: CASSLQGTDTQYF

v_call: TRBV11-2
j_call: TRBJ2-5
cdr3_aa: CASSLGRGLAGGSQETQYF

v_call: TRBV10-3
j_call: TRBJ1-6
cdr3_aa: CAISVTDNSPLHF

v_call: TRBV2
j_call: TRBJ2-7
cdr3_aa: CASSAGEQYF

v_call: TRBV6-5
j_call: TRBJ2-1
cdr3_aa: CASRSSGANEQFF

v_call: TRBV4-3
j_call: TRBJ2-2
cdr3_aa: CASSHGAFGELFF

v_call: TRBV5-1
j_call: TRBJ2-1
cdr3_aa: CASSLTESSYNEQFF

v_call: TRBV29-1
j_call: TRBJ1-5
cdr3_aa: CSVRDSGQPQHF

v_call: TRBV28
j_call: TRBJ1-3
cdr3_aa: CASSPGRAGNTIYF

v_call: TRBV2
j_call: TRBJ2-3
cdr3_aa: CASSDPASSGGADTQYF

v_call: TRBV27
j_call: TRBJ2-1
cdr3_aa: CASSAPGVWYNEQFF

v_call: TRBV28
j_call: TRBJ1-2
cdr3_aa: CASLRAGDYGYTF